The 30 T cell receptor beta chains listed next were all sequenced from one sample in a study of T cell responses to AZD1222 COVID-19 vaccine. TCRdb's copy holds only in-frame clones and misses some; the assay was immunoSEQ multiplex PCR. The repertoire has tens of thousands of clones, over 85% of them found once; the top ten carry under 6.5%. Sequenced here: peripheral blood, sampled on day 0 of AZD1222 vaccination. All receptors derive from an adult in good health.

The rearrangement links TRBV30 to TRBJ1-5; D is undetermined. This CDR3 spans 13 amino acids. The germline V gene has CDR1 GTSNPN and CDR2 SVGIG (reference sequence). Trimming stripped 5 bases from V and 7 bases from J, with 15 bases between. This chain's CDR3 is CAWAPNEYQPQHF. The CDR3 region has the DNA TGTGCCTGGGCACCCAATGAGTACCAGCCCCAGCATTTT.

The chain links TRBV6-1 to TRBJ1-5; 12 bases fit TRBD1. This CDR3 has 18 amino acids. The germline gives CDR1 MNHNS, CDR2 SASEGT. The V gene end was trimmed by 4 bases and the J gene end by 2 bases; junction bases not matched to a gene: 9. The CDR3 region has the DNA TGTGCCAGCAGTGGACGGGGACAGGGGGCCAGCGGCAATCAGCCCCAGCATTTT. This gives the protein CASSGRGQGASGNQPQHF.

J is TRBJ1-1 and V is TRBV19; 7 positions match TRBD1. The CDR3 runs 13 residues. CDR1 and CDR2 (germline): LNHDA, SQIVND (reference sequence). The V and J ends lost 6 bases and 5 bases, in that order; junction bases with no gene match: 6. CDR3 DNA: TGTGCCAGTAGGCTGGACAGGTGGACTGAAGCTTTCTTT. Its protein is CASRLDRWTEAFF. Drawing the rest from reference TRBV19 and TRBJ1-1, the complete variable domain is DGGITQSPKYLFRKEGQNVTLSCEQNLNHDAMYWYRQDPGQGLRLIYYSQIVNDFQKGDIAEGYSVSREKKESFPLTVTSAQKNPTAFYLCASRLDRWTEAFFGQGTRLTVV.

The chain joins TRBV11-2 to TRBJ1-1; 7 nucleotides align to TRBD1. Germline values: CDR1 SGHAT, CDR2 FQNNGV. Trimming took 3 bases from V and 4 from J; bases not matched to a gene: 5. The CDR3 is made up of 14 amino acids. CDR3 in amino acids: CASSLEGASTEAFF. In nucleotides, the CDR3 is TGTGCCAGCAGCTTGGAGGGGGCAAGCACTGAAGCTTTCTTT.

The chain employs TRBV27 and TRBJ1-4, with 9 positions matching TRBD1. CDR1 and CDR2 (germline): MNHEY, SMNVEV (reference sequence). V lost 5 bases and J lost 7; bases outside the gene matches: 8. This CDR3 is built from 15 residues. The CDR3 region is CASSLRTGDFEKLFF. The CDR3 DNA follows: TGTGCCAGCAGTCTACGGACAGGGGATTTTGAAAAACTGTTTTTT.

CDR3 sequence reads: CASSYAQGAPQHF. The CDR3 DNA reads TGTGCCAGCAGTTACGCCCAGGGGGCCCCTCAACATTTT. V usage is TRBV6-5 and J usage is TRBJ1-5; 8 nucleotides line up with TRBD1. CDR1 and CDR2 from the germline V gene are MNHEY and SVGAGI. The CDR3 runs to 13 residues. V was pared by 2 bases and J by 16 bases, with 10 bases of the junction left unmatched.

The chain recombines TRBV3-1 (or the pseudogene TRBV3-2) with TRBJ1-1; the D gene is possibly TRBD1 (5 bases). With 6 bases removed from V and 3 bases from J, the gap between germline ends came to 11 bases. CDR3 length: 13 residues. Germline CDR1 is LGHDT and CDR2 is YNNKEL (reference sequence). This CDR3 reads CASSSGGYTEAFF. CDR3 coding DNA: TGTGCCAGCAGTTCGGGGGGGTACACTGAAGCTTTCTTT.

In the case of this clone: This specimen includes other DNA sequences encoding the same CDR3. This chain joins TRBV6-5 and TRBJ1-1; maybe TRBD1 (5 bases). Trimming removed 2 bases from V and 1 base from J, with 8 bases in between. This CDR3 comprises 14 residues. Germline V lookup: CDR1 MNHEY, CDR2 SVGAGI. CDR3 coding DNA: TGTGCCAGCAGTTACGGGGGGGGGAACACTGAAGCTTTCTTT. Translation: CASSYGGGNTEAFF.

This chain links TRBV6-2 or TRBV6-3 with TRBJ2-7; 9 bases align to TRBD1. With 2 bases clipped from V and 2 bases from J, the junction kept 4 bases outside the gene matches. Germline CDR1 is MNHEY and CDR2 is SVGEGT. This CDR3 comprises 15 residues. The DNA of the CDR3 is TGTGCCAGCAGTTACCCTAGACAGGGGGCCTACGAGCAGTACTTC. Its translation: CASSYPRQGAYEQYF.

The chain carries TRBV7-9 and TRBJ2-3; TRBD2 aligns across 7 bases. CDR3 length: 14 residues. V dropped 4 bases and J dropped 3; count of bases not matched to a gene: 4. Germline lookup yields CDR1 SEHNR and CDR2 FQNEAQ (reference sequence). CDR3: CASSSAGLTDTQYF. In nucleotides, the CDR3 is TGTGCCAGCAGCTCGGCGGGACTAACAGATACGCAGTATTTT.

The chain combines TRBV3-1 (or the pseudogene TRBV3-2) with TRBJ2-5, with unresolved D. Germline-derived CDR1 and CDR2 are LGHDT and YNNKEL (reference sequence). CDR3 length: 13 residues. Trimming took 5 bases from V and 5 from J, leaving 12 bases between them. The CDR3 region has the DNA TGTGCCAGCAGCTTTGGACCGCAGGAGACCCAGTACTTC. Amino acids: CASSFGPQETQYF.

This clone was found once. The chain couples TRBV5-1 to TRBJ2-1; tentatively, D is TRBD2 (6 bases). Per germline, CDR1 SGHRS and CDR2 YFSETQ. V was trimmed by 7 bases and J by 5 bases, leaving 13 bases between them. This CDR3 spans 13 amino acids. CDR3 in amino acids: CASGGYNNNEQFF. DNA of the CDR3: TGCGCCAGCGGGGGGTACAATAACAATGAGCAGTTCTTC.

This chain joins TRBV27 and TRBJ2-1, with 14 bases that match TRBD2. Unmatched junction bases numbered 10, after V lost 6 bases and J lost 0 bases. CDR1 is MNHEY and CDR2 is SMNVEV in the germline V gene (reference sequence). The length of the CDR3 is 19 residues. CDR3 DNA: TGTGCCAGCAGCCCCGGACTAGCGGGGGGTAGGAGCTCCTACAATGAGCAGTTCTTC. Its translation: CASSPGLAGGRSSYNEQFF.

This clone was counted a few times. This chain uses TRBV2 with TRBJ1-4; 9 nucleotides line up with TRBD1. Germline CDR1 reads SNHLY; CDR2 reads FYNNEI. This CDR3 comprises 15 residues. Trimming at V came to 2 bases and at J to 5 bases, leaving 3 bases not matched to a gene. In DNA form, the CDR3 reads TGTGCCAGCAGTGAAACCGGGACAGGGAATGAAAAACTGTTTTTT. It specifies CASSETGTGNEKLFF.

This chain uses TRBV6-2 or TRBV6-3 with TRBJ2-1; D ambiguous. Germline CDR1 reads MNHEY; CDR2 reads SVGEGT. This CDR3 is 14 amino acids long. Trimming removed 5 bases at V and 0 bases at J, with 8 bases between. This chain's CDR3 is CASSKGISYNEQFF. In DNA, the CDR3 is TGTGCCAGCAGTAAAGGGATCTCCTACAATGAGCAGTTCTTC.

The gene calls are TRBV19 and TRBJ1-2, with a weak D call TRBD1 (6 bases). Per the germline V gene, CDR1 is LNHDA and CDR2 is SQIVND (reference sequence). Trimming removed 5 bases at V and 7 bases at J, with 14 bases between. The CDR3 extends over 13 amino acids. The CDR3 spells CASSQQGRPGYTF. CDR3 DNA sequence: TGTGCCAGTAGTCAACAGGGTCGGCCTGGCTACACCTTC.

This chain joins TRBV28 and TRBJ2-3; 7 positions match TRBD2. Germline V gene sequence: CDR1 MDHEN, CDR2 SYDVKM. V trimming: 7 bases; J trimming: 0 bases; junction bases outside the gene matches: 7. The CDR3 sequence is 15 residues long. The CDR3 bases are TGTGCCAGCACCCCCTGGGGGGGTAGCACAGATACGCAGTATTTT. It encodes CASTPWGGSTDTQYF. The full variable domain, rest sourced from reference TRBV28 and TRBJ2-3, is DVKVTQSSRYLVKRTGEKVFLECVQDMDHENMFWYRQDPGLGLRLIYFSYDVKMKEKGDIPEGYSVSREKKERFSLILESASTNQTSMYLCASTPWGGSTDTQYFGPGTRLTVL.

The rearrangement joins TRBV7-2 to TRBJ1-1; D is ambiguous. V shed 0 bases and J shed 7 bases, with 6 bases lying between them. This CDR3 contains 12 residues. Germline CDR1 and CDR2: SGHTA and FQGNSA. The CDR3 spells CASSLAGREAFF. In DNA, the CDR3 is TGTGCCAGCAGCTTAGCCGGTCGTGAAGCTTTCTTT.

This sequence joins TRBV7-3 and TRBJ2-3; D possibly corresponds to TRBD2 (8 bases). Deletions cut 4 bases from V and 8 bases from J, with 16 bases between. Germline V gene lookup returns CDR1 SGHTA and CDR2 FQGTGA. This CDR3 has 14 residues. CDR3 residues: CASSSGLAGGTQYF. The CDR3 DNA is TGTGCCAGCAGCTCCGGACTAGCAGGGGGTACGCAGTATTTT.

The chain has TRBV5-1 and TRBJ2-2; 9 bases map to TRBD2. Germline CDR1 SGHRS, CDR2 YFSETQ. The V gene end was trimmed by 4 bases and the J gene end by 1 base; junction bases not matched to a gene: 2. There are 15 residues in the CDR3. Written as DNA, the CDR3 is TGCGCCAGCAGCCTGACTAGCGGGAACACCGGGGAGCTGTTTTTT. Amino acids: CASSLTSGNTGELFF.

The J gene is TRBJ1-4, the V gene TRBV29-1; 7 bases are shared with TRBD1. CDR1 is SQVTM and CDR2 is ANQGSEA in the germline V gene. The trim removed 5 bases at V and 4 bases at J, leaving 10 bases unmatched. This CDR3 has 15 residues. CDR3 sequence reads: CSVIQGVLGNEKLFF. The CDR3, as DNA: TGCAGCGTTATTCAGGGGGTCCTGGGTAATGAAAAACTGTTTTTT.

This clone was counted a few times. The chain combines TRBV14 with TRBJ2-2; D not certain. Germline V gene sequence: CDR1 SGHDN, CDR2 FVKESK. Trimming pared 2 bases from V and 4 bases from J, leaving 2 bases between. CDR3 length equals 12 residues. The CDR3 protein is CASSQLTGELFF. CDR3 DNA sequence: TGTGCCAGCAGCCAACTCACCGGGGAGCTGTTTTTT.

The chain links TRBV7-9 to TRBJ2-5; D gene unclear. V was cut by 2 bases and J by 4 bases, with 14 bases left in between. The CDR3 loop spans 15 amino acids. Germline lookup yields CDR1 SEHNR and CDR2 FQNEAQ (reference sequence). In DNA, the CDR3 is TGTGCCAGCAGCTTACCCTCCGACCGTTTAGAGACCCAGTACTTC. This translates into CASSLPSDRLETQYF.

The chain couples TRBV4-1 to TRBJ2-4, with unresolved D. CDR1 and CDR2 (germline): MGHRA, YSYEKL. The V end was cut by 0 bases, the J end by 4 bases, with 7 bases between. The CDR3 has 14 amino acids. CDR3 in amino acids: CASSQDPQKNIQYF. The CDR3 DNA is TGCGCCAGCAGCCAAGATCCACAGAAAAACATTCAGTACTTC.

The chain links TRBV7-9 to TRBJ1-2; 7 bases map to TRBD1. CDR1 and CDR2 from the germline V gene are SEHNR and FQNEAQ (reference sequence). This CDR3 has 13 residues. V shed 1 base, J shed 6 bases, and the junction held 2 bases outside the gene matches. CDR3 protein: CASSLEGTDGYTF. The CDR3 coding sequence is TGTGCCAGCAGCTTAGAAGGGACAGATGGCTACACCTTC.

V usage is TRBV5-4 and J usage is TRBJ1-1; 8 bases align to TRBD1. CDR1 SGHNT and CDR2 YYREEE come from the germline V gene (reference sequence). CDR3 length: 14 amino acids. Trimming removed 5 bases from V and 1 base from J; junction bases left unmatched: 4. Here the CDR3 reads CASRTGQANTEAFF. The CDR3 DNA is TGTGCCAGCAGAACGGGACAGGCGAACACTGAAGCTTTCTTT. The full variable domain, with the rest looked up from reference TRBV5-4 and TRBJ1-1, is ETGVTQSPTHLIKTRGQQVTLRCSSQSGHNTVSWYQQALGQGPQFIFQYYREEENGRGNFPPRFSGLQFPNYSSELNVNALELDDSALYLCASRTGQANTEAFFGQGTRLTVV.

V is TRBV6-1 and J is TRBJ1-2; D unresolved. V was clipped by 0 bases and J by 3 bases, with 8 bases between them. Looked up from germline, CDR1 is MNHNS and CDR2 is SASEGT. The CDR3 covers 14 residues. The CDR3 region has the DNA TGTGCCAGCAGTGAAGCGGCGGCGGACTATGGCTACACCTTC. Its translation: CASSEAAADYGYTF.

This chain links TRBV14 with TRBJ1-1; no reliable D call. The germline gives CDR1 SGHDN, CDR2 FVKESK. This CDR3 is built from 13 residues. Trimming took 0 bases from V and 4 from J, leaving 6 bases between them. The CDR3 DNA is TGTGCCAGCAGCCAAGATTTGGTCACTGAAGCTTTCTTT. Amino acids: CASSQDLVTEAFF.

This rearrangement joins TRBV2 to TRBJ1-2; a possible D gene is TRBD1 (5 bases). Trimming took off 6 bases at V and 0 bases at J, with 17 bases between the two ends. The CDR3 spans 16 residues. CDR1 is SNHLY and CDR2 is FYNNEI in the germline V gene. The CDR3 here is CASRLGALTANYGYTF. The CDR3 bases are TGTGCCAGCAGGCTTGGCGCCCTGACAGCTAACTATGGCTACACCTTC.

V gene TRBV12-3 or TRBV12-4 combines with J gene TRBJ1-1, with 7 bases aligning to TRBD1. With 6 bases clipped from V and 6 bases from J, the junction kept 4 bases outside the gene matches. The CDR3 spans 12 residues. CDR3 protein: CASSFDRAEAFF. In nucleotides, the CDR3 is TGTGCCAGCAGCTTTGACAGGGCTGAAGCTTTCTTT.